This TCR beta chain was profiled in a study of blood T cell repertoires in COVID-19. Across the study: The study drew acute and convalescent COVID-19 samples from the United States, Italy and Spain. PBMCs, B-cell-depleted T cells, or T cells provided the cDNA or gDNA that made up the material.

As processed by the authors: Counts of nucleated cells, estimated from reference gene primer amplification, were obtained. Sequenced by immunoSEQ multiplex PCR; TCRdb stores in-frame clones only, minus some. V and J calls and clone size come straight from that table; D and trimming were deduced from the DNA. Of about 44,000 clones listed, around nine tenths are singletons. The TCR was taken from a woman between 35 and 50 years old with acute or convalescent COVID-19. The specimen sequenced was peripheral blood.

CDR3 residues: CASSPGLAVGLVYDEQFF. The CDR3 DNA is TGTGCCAGCTCACCGGGACTAGCGGTGGGGTTAGTGTACGATGAGCAGTTCTTC. V and J are TRBV18 and TRBJ2-1; TRBD2 aligns across 11 bases. The CDR3 consists of 18 residues. Germline loops: CDR1 KGHSH, CDR2 LQKENI. The junction had 15 bases not matched to a gene; V was cut back by 3 bases and J by 8 bases.